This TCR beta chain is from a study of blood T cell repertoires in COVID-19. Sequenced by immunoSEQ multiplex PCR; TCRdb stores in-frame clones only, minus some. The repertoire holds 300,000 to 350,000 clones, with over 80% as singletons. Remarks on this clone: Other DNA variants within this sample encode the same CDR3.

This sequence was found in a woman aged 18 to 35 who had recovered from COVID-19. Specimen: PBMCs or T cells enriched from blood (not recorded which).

CDR3 loop: CASSQAQGYGYTF. DNA for the CDR3: TGCGCCAGCAGCCAAGCCCAGGGGTATGGCTACACCTTC. This chain links TRBV4-3 with TRBJ1-2; perhaps TRBD1 as D (6 bases). CDR1 LGHNA and CDR2 YSLEER come from the germline V gene. CDR3 size: 13 residues. The V end was cut by 1 base, the J end by 5 bases, with 8 bases between.